Here is one T cell receptor beta chain with its context. Its target is not known. The naive CD8 population came from CD45RO-negative cells selected for CCR7, without terminally differentiated effector memory CD45RA+ cells. The study drew all its donors from Caucasian adults living in Nashville, Tennessee. TCRdb keeps only in-frame clones here, not all; method: immunoSEQ multiplex PCR. The sample contains about 2.1 million clones, around 95% of which appear only once. This specimen comes from a study of shared clonotypes between healthy human individuals. The CDR3 length is 15 residues. Germline loops: CDR1 SEHNR, CDR2 FQNEAQ (reference sequence). Trimming cost V 1 base and J 7 bases, with 11 bases left between them. Notes on the study in general: Depth of sequencing was expected to influence donor clonotype sharing.

The J gene is TRBJ1-6, the V gene TRBV7-9; D not certain. Sequencing input: naive CD8+ T cells from PBMCs. The clonotype originates from a man aged 18 to 30 in good health. Some clones in this sample may be carry-over from other donors' samples. The CDR3: CASSLEEVLNSPLHF. The CDR3 bases are TGTGCCAGCAGCTTAGAGGAGGTGTTGAATTCACCCCTCCACTTT.